This T cell receptor beta chain is from a study of blood T cell repertoires in COVID-19. Overall study context: Acute and convalescent COVID-19 samples came from the United States, Italy and Spain. T cells, B-cell-depleted T cells, or PBMCs supplied cDNA or gDNA.

V was clipped by 5 bases and J by 5 bases, with 19 bases between them. The CDR3 has 16 residues. The germline gives CDR1 SEHNR, CDR2 FQNEAQ (reference sequence). Original processing methods: Reference gene primers were amplified, and this amplification served to estimate nucleated cell counts. Sequencing was performed with immunoSEQ multiplex PCR; in TCRdb, only in-frame clones are kept and a portion is missing. V and J calls and clone size are copied from that table; D and trimming were computed from the DNA. The table lists some 200,000 clones, approximately 82% of them singletons. The TCR sequence derives from a human donor in a cohort sampled during active COVID-19. What was sequenced was peripheral blood. The rearrangement links TRBV7-9 to TRBJ2-1; the D gene is possibly TRBD2 (6 bases). The CDR3 nucleotides read TGTGCCAGCAGCGAACCACGGGGGACTGGAAACAATGAGCAGTTCTTC. Amino acid sequence: CASSEPRGTGNNEQFF.